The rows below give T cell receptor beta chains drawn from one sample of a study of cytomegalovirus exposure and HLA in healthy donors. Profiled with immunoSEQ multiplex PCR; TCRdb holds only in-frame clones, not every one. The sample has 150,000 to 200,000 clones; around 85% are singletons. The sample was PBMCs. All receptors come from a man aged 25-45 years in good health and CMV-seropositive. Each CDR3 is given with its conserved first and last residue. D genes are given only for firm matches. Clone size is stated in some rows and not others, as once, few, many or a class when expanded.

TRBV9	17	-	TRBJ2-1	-	CASSPTERGLNYNEQFF	TGTGCCAGCAGCCCAACGGAGCGAGGGCTAAACTACAATGAGCAGTTCTTC
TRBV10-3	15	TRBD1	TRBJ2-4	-	CAISENRGLRNIQYF	TGTGCCATCAGTGAGAATAGGGGGCTAAGAAACATTCAGTACTTC
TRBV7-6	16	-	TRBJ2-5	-	CASSLGASHKPETQYF	TGTGCCAGCAGCTTAGGGGCTAGCCATAAACCAGAGACCCAGTACTTC
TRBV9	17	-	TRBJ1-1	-	CASSVATGGRANTEAFF	TGTGCCAGCAGCGTAGCTACCGGGGGAAGGGCGAACACTGAAGCTTTCTTT
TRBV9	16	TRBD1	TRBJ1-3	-	CASSGGRGASGNTIYF	TGTGCCAGCAGCGGGGGCAGGGGGGCCTCTGGAAACACCATATATTTT
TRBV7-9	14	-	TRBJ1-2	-	CASSRRDVNYGYTF	TGTGCCAGCAGCCGGCGGGACGTTAACTATGGCTACACCTTC
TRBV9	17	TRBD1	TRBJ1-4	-	CASSVEPQQGPNEKLFF	TGTGCCAGCAGCGTAGAGCCCCAACAGGGGCCTAATGAAAAACTGTTTTTT
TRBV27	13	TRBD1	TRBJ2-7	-	CASPDRGGYEQYF	TGTGCCAGCCCGGACAGGGGAGGCTACGAGCAGTACTTC
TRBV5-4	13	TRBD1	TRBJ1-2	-	CASSPRTGLGYTF	TGTGCCAGCAGCCCCCGGACAGGGCTCGGCTACACCTTC
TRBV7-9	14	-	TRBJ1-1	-	CASSSGYVNTEAFF	TGTGCCAGCAGCTCGGGATATGTGAACACTGAAGCTTTCTTT
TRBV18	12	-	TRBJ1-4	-	CASSPAEGKLFF	TGTGCCAGCTCACCCGCGGAAGGAAAACTGTTTTTT
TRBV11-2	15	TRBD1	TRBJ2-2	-	CASSFTGDNTGELFF	TGTGCCAGCAGCTTTACAGGGGACAACACCGGGGAGCTGTTTTTT
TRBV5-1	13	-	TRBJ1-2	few	CASSYTDNYGYTF	TGCGCCAGCAGCTATACAGATAACTATGGCTACACCTTC
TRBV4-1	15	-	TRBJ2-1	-	CASSQDRTSGNEQFF	TGCGCCAGCAGCCAAGATAGGACATCGGGTAATGAGCAGTTCTTC
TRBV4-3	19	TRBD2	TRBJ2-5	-	CASSQGLSGGARKEETQYF	TGCGCCAGCAGCCAAGGGTTGAGCGGGGGGGCTAGGAAGGAAGAGACCCAGTACTTC
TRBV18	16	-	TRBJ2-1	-	CASSPQAAAFGSEQFF	TGTGCCAGCTCACCACAGGCTGCGGCGTTTGGCAGTGAGCAGTTCTTC
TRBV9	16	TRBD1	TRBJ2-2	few	CASSEGDRVKTGELFF	TGTGCCAGCAGCGAGGGGGACAGGGTTAAGACCGGGGAGCTGTTTTTT
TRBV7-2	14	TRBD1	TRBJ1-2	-	CASRRAGGSYGYTF	TGTGCCAGCCGTAGGGCAGGGGGATCCTATGGCTACACCTTC
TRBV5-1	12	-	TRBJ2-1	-	CASSPRYNEQFF	TGCGCCAGCAGCCCCCGCTACAATGAGCAGTTCTTC
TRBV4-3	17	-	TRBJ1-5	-	CASSQGIGEGSNQPQHF	TGCGCCAGCAGCCAAGGTATAGGGGAGGGGAGCAATCAGCCCCAGCATTTT
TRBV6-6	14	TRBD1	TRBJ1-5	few	CASSGDRAGQPQHF	TGTGCCAGCAGTGGGGACAGGGCGGGTCAGCCCCAGCATTTT
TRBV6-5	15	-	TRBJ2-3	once	CASSFFGGSTDTQYF	TGTGCCAGCAGTTTTTTCGGGGGAAGCACAGATACGCAGTATTTT
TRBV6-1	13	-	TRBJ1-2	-	CASSLRQVDGYTF	TGTGCCAGCAGCCTTAGACAGGTCGACGGCTACACCTTC
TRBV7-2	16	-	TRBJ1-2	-	CASSSNPAVRGYGYTF	TGTGCCAGCAGTTCTAACCCGGCTGTGCGGGGATATGGCTACACCTTC
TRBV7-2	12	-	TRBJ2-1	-	CASSLQGSEQFF	TGTGCCAGCAGCTTACAGGGAAGTGAGCAGTTCTTC
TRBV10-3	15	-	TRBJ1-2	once	CAISESDRANYGYTF	TGTGCCATCAGTGAGTCGGACAGAGCTAACTATGGCTACACCTTC
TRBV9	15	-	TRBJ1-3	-	CASSVGDTSGNTIYF	TGTGCCAGCAGCGTAGGGGACACCTCTGGAAACACCATATATTTT
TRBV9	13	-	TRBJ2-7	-	CASSGGLTYEQYF	TGTGCCAGCAGCGGGGGACTTACCTACGAGCAGTACTTC
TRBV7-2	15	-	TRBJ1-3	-	CASSFTGSSGNTIYF	TGTGCCAGCAGCTTCACAGGGAGCTCTGGAAACACCATATATTTT